Following are 32 T cell receptor beta chains from one sample sequenced in a study of blood T cell repertoires in COVID-19. The method was immunoSEQ multiplex PCR; TCRdb's version includes in-frame clones alone and lacks a portion of them. Of approximately 100,000 clones in the sample, approximately 82% were seen once. What was sequenced was peripheral blood. These receptors originate from a man between 60 and 70 years old with acute or convalescent COVID-19.

V is TRBV6-2 or TRBV6-3 and J is TRBJ1-5, with a possible D match to TRBD1 (6 bases). CDR1 is MNHEY, CDR2 SVGEGT, per germline. Between the trimmed V and J ends, which lost 6 bases and 8 bases, there was a span of 20 bases. This CDR3 is 15 amino acids long. The CDR3 DNA follows: TGTGCCAGCAGCGCCCTGACAGGACTCATCGAGCCCCAGCATTTT. It codes for CASSALTGLIEPQHF.

The J gene is TRBJ2-5, the V gene TRBV7-2; 13 bases are shared with TRBD2. CDR3 length: 18 amino acids. Trimming cost V 4 bases and J 1 base; bases outside gene matches: 9. From germline, CDR1 is SGHTA and CDR2 FQGNSA. This CDR3 is CASSSLRTSGGLQETQYF. The CDR3 DNA sequence: TGTGCCAGCAGCTCCCTGAGGACTAGCGGGGGTCTCCAAGAGACCCAGTACTTC.

The chain joins TRBV5-1 to TRBJ2-1; 16 bases align to TRBD2. CDR1 and CDR2 (germline): SGHRS, YFSETQ. This CDR3 is 15 amino acids long. After removal of 4 bases from V and 5 bases from J, the junction contained 0 bases not matched to a gene. The CDR3 sequence is CASSGTSGGDNEQFF. The CDR3 region has the DNA TGCGCCAGCAGCGGGACTAGCGGGGGGGACAATGAGCAGTTCTTC.

This chain joins TRBV21-1 and TRBJ1-1. TRBV21-1 is described as a pseudogene. CDR3 length: 12 amino acids. The CDR3 DNA reads as TGTGCCACTCCTGAGCAGAACACTGAAGCTTTCTTT. Its protein is CATPEQNTEAFF.

This clone was detected once. The gene calls are TRBV28 and TRBJ2-4; perhaps TRBD1 as D (6 bases). V was pared by 2 bases and J by 12 bases, with 14 bases between. Germline loops: CDR1 MDHEN, CDR2 SYDVKM. This CDR3 is built from 13 residues. CDR3 sequence (DNA): TGTGCCAGCAGTTTAAAGATACAGGGTAGTCAGTACTTC. Residues: CASSLKIQGSQYF.

The V call is TRBV7-3, the J call TRBJ2-7; D unresolved. The CDR3 runs 13 residues. V dropped 3 bases and J dropped 2 bases, with 8 bases sitting between them. The germline V gene has CDR1 SGHTA and CDR2 FQGTGA. The CDR3 DNA is TGTGCCAGCAGCTTCACCCTACCCTACGAGCAGTACTTC. It yields the protein CASSFTLPYEQYF.

The CDR3 spells CASSEGAQVTNEKLFF. The CDR3, as DNA: TGTGCCAGTAGCGAGGGGGCGCAAGTAACTAATGAAAAACTGTTTTTT. V and J are TRBV19 and TRBJ1-4; TRBD1 matches 7 bases. The CDR3 has 16 residues. Losses at the gene ends were 6 bases for V and 1 base for J; bases not matched to a gene: 8. Germline CDR1 is LNHDA and CDR2 is SQIVND (reference sequence).

This chain links TRBV19 with TRBJ1-2; 7 positions match TRBD1. There are 15 residues in the CDR3. Germline lookup yields CDR1 LNHDA and CDR2 SQIVND (reference sequence). With V trimmed by 8 bases and J by 3 bases, 12 bases remained unmatched. DNA for the CDR3: TGTGCCAGTGGGGGCCAGGGGGAGAGGGACTATGGCTACACCTTC. It specifies CASGGQGERDYGYTF.

This clone appeared a few times. The chain carries TRBV6-5 and TRBJ1-5; 8 bases match TRBD1. Germline assignment: CDR1 MNHEY and CDR2 SVGAGI. The CDR3 loop spans 14 amino acids. V lost 4 bases to trimming and J lost 2 bases; unmatched junction nucleotides: 1. The CDR3 is CASSSQGGNQPQHF. The CDR3 nucleotides read TGTGCCAGCAGTTCACAGGGGGGCAATCAGCCCCAGCATTTT.

This rearrangement joins TRBV3-1 (or the pseudogene TRBV3-2) to TRBJ1-5; 7 bases are shared with TRBD1. J gave up 11 bases and V 2 bases, and 12 bases lay outside the gene matches. Germline V gives CDR1 LGHDT, CDR2 YNNKEL (reference sequence). The CDR3 contains 15 residues. The CDR3 loop reads CASSQTQTGYRAQHF. The CDR3 DNA is TGTGCCAGCAGCCAAACTCAGACAGGGTATAGGGCCCAGCATTTT.

The chain carries TRBV18 and TRBJ1-6, with 7 bases fitting TRBD1. Per germline, CDR1 KGHSH and CDR2 LQKENI. Losses at the gene ends were 5 bases for V and 8 bases for J; bases not matched to a gene: 6. This CDR3 contains 14 residues. CDR3 in DNA: TGTGCCAGCTCAACGACAGGGTCGTATTCACCCCTCCACTTT. It yields the protein CASSTTGSYSPLHF.

V is TRBV7-2 and J is TRBJ2-2, with D maybe TRBD2 (7 bases). CDR1 SGHTA and CDR2 FQGNSA come from the germline V gene. The CDR3 loop spans 18 amino acids. V lost 5 bases to trimming and J lost 5 bases, with 24 bases between them. This CDR3 reads CASSRGALVGAGTGELFF. DNA of the CDR3: TGTGCCAGCAGCCGGGGGGCCCTAGTGGGGGCAGGAACCGGGGAGCTGTTTTTT.

The V gene is TRBV29-1, the J gene TRBJ2-4; 8 positions agree with TRBD1. CDR1 is SQVTM, CDR2 ANQGSEA, per germline. The CDR3 length is 15 residues. The ends lost 4 bases at V and 0 bases at J; junction bases unmatched: 5. The CDR3 sequence is CSVVRQGLAKNIQYF. The CDR3 coding sequence is TGCAGCGTTGTTCGACAGGGGCTAGCCAAAAACATTCAGTACTTC.

The rearrangement joins TRBV6-5 to TRBJ1-5; 7 bases line up with TRBD1. J lost 4 bases, V lost 6 bases, and 0 bases had no gene match. In germline, CDR1 is MNHEY, CDR2 SVGAGI. The CDR3 covers 12 residues. In DNA form, the CDR3 reads TGTGCCAGCAGGACAGGGAATCAGCCCCAGCATTTT. It specifies CASRTGNQPQHF.

The chain employs TRBV28 and TRBJ2-6, with D maybe TRBD1 (6 bases). Germline assignment: CDR1 MDHEN and CDR2 SYDVKM. This CDR3 is 17 amino acids long. The V gene lost 8 bases and the J gene lost 0 bases, with 17 bases spanning the gap. CDR3 protein: CASAIYTGTSGANVLTF. The CDR3 DNA is TGTGCCAGCGCGATCTACACAGGGACCTCTGGGGCCAACGTCCTGACTTTC.

Of note for this clone: The same CDR3 is also encoded by other DNA sequences in this sample. V is TRBV18 and J is TRBJ2-3; D might be TRBD1 (5 bases). Trimming shortened V by 3 bases and J by 1 base, and 8 bases separated the two germline ends. Germline V gene lookup returns CDR1 KGHSH and CDR2 LQKENI. This CDR3 spans 14 amino acids. CDR3 coding DNA: TGTGCCAGCTCACCGGGGCAGGGCACAGATACGCAGTATTTT. Protein product: CASSPGQGTDTQYF.

The V call is TRBV7-2, the J call TRBJ2-1, with 9 bases aligning to TRBD2. The CDR3 runs 17 residues. The germline V gene has CDR1 SGHTA and CDR2 FQGNSA. J was trimmed by 0 bases and V by 0 bases; bases with no gene match: 3. The CDR3 nucleotides are TGTGCCAGCAGCTTAGCAGGACTAGCGCTCTCCTACAATGAGCAGTTCTTC. This encodes CASSLAGLALSYNEQFF.

The V gene is TRBV11-2, the J gene TRBJ2-7; possibly TRBD1 for D (6 bases). Germline-derived CDR1 and CDR2 are SGHAT and FQNNGV. The germline V and J ends were trimmed by 5 bases and 0 bases, with 14 bases remaining between them. The CDR3 totals 15 residues. The CDR3 sequence is CASSPGQLYSYEQYF. As DNA, the CDR3 is TGTGCCAGCAGCCCAGGACAGCTTTACTCCTACGAGCAGTACTTC.

This clone has just one count. The rearrangement uses TRBV9 and TRBJ2-3, with 13 positions matching TRBD2. This CDR3 region has 16 residues. In germline, CDR1 is SGDLS, CDR2 YYNGEE. Losses at the gene ends were 3 bases for V and 8 bases for J; bases not matched to a gene: 9. In DNA, the CDR3 is TGTGCCAGCAGCGCTCGGACTAGCGGGGGTAAGGTTACGCAGTATTTT. It codes for CASSARTSGGKVTQYF.

This clone has a handful of counts. This chain connects TRBV10-3 to TRBJ1-1; 9 bases agree with TRBD1. CDR1 is ENHRY, CDR2 SYGVKD, per germline. V trimming: 7 bases; J trimming: 4 bases; junction bases outside the gene matches: 7. The CDR3 spans 14 residues. For the CDR3, the DNA is TGTGCCATCAAACAGGGGGCGCGGGGCACTGAAGCTTTCTTT. This codes for CAIKQGARGTEAFF.

Here the CDR3 reads CASSQAYVSYAADTQYF. CDR3 bases: TGCGCCAGCAGCCAAGCATATGTGAGCTACGCCGCGGATACGCAGTATTTT. The V gene is TRBV4-1, the J gene TRBJ2-3, with unresolved D. V shed 1 base and J shed 6 bases, with 20 bases lying between them. Looked up from germline, CDR1 is MGHRA and CDR2 is YSYEKL. The CDR3 length is 17 residues.

J is TRBJ1-2 and V is TRBV3-1 (or the pseudogene TRBV3-2); maybe TRBD1 (6 bases). The CDR3 is 14 amino acids. V lost 5 bases, J lost 3 bases, and 13 bases lay in between. Per the germline V gene, CDR1 is LGHDT and CDR2 is YNNKEL (reference sequence). The CDR3 region is CASSSDRLYYGYTF. The CDR3 coding sequence is TGTGCCAGCAGCTCCGACAGGCTTTACTATGGCTACACCTTC.

This clone was seen more than once but under ten times. The genes are TRBV5-1 and TRBJ2-3; TRBD2 agrees at 10 bases. CDR1 and CDR2 from the germline V gene are SGHRS and YFSETQ. The trim removed 2 bases at V and 2 bases at J, leaving 2 bases unmatched. This CDR3 comprises 15 residues. The CDR3 DNA reads as TGCGCCAGCAGCTTTAGCGGGGGGCTCACAGATACGCAGTATTTT. As protein: CASSFSGGLTDTQYF.

The rearrangement uses TRBV15 and TRBJ2-5; a possible D gene is TRBD2 (7 bases). CDR1 and CDR2 (germline): LNHNV, YYDKDF (reference sequence). This CDR3 has 16 amino acids. V lost 9 bases, J lost 4 bases, and 24 bases lay in between. The CDR3 region is CATSQPWGGKGETQYF. CDR3 in DNA: TGTGCCACATCGCAACCCTGGGGGGGCAAGGGAGAGACCCAGTACTTC.

This clone was picked up one time. Other DNA sequences from this sample encode an identical CDR3 as well. The J gene is TRBJ1-2, the V gene TRBV7-2; D gene unclear. V lost 0 bases and J 3 bases, leaving 5 bases between the germline ends. The CDR3 has 13 amino acids. Germline V gene lookup returns CDR1 SGHTA and CDR2 FQGNSA. The CDR3 sequence is CASSLARDYGYTF. Written as DNA, the CDR3 is TGTGCCAGCAGCTTAGCACGAGACTATGGCTACACCTTC.

V usage is TRBV7-9 and J usage is TRBJ2-2; 7 nucleotides line up with TRBD1. Germline lookup yields CDR1 SEHNR and CDR2 FQNEAQ (reference sequence). The ends lost 6 bases at V and 6 bases at J; junction bases unmatched: 10. The CDR3 contains 15 residues. The CDR3 loop is CASRPSGGIAGELFF. The CDR3 DNA follows: TGTGCCAGCAGACCCTCAGGGGGTATAGCCGGGGAGCTGTTTTTT.

The chain has TRBV28 and TRBJ1-2, with 9 bases that match TRBD1. J lost 5 bases, V lost 4 bases, and 2 bases had no gene match. Per the germline V gene, CDR1 is MDHEN and CDR2 is SYDVKM. The CDR3 consists of 13 residues. CDR3 nucleotide sequence: TGTGCCAGCAGTTCGACAGGGGGTTATGGCTACACCTTC. It specifies CASSSTGGYGYTF.

This chain links TRBV6-1 with TRBJ1-5; no clear D gene. The CDR3 loop spans 17 amino acids. In germline, CDR1 is MNHNS, CDR2 SASEGT. The V and J ends lost 4 bases and 0 bases respectively, with 16 bases between them. For the CDR3, the DNA is TGTGCCAGCAGTGGCGATACAGTCTCAGGTAGCAATCAGCCCCAGCATTTT. Translation gives CASSGDTVSGSNQPQHF.

The chain uses TRBV5-1 and TRBJ2-3; 9 bases agree with TRBD1. The germline V gene has CDR1 SGHRS and CDR2 YFSETQ. V was clipped by 6 bases and J by 3 bases; unmatched bases: 5. The CDR3 totals 14 residues. CDR3 region: CASTRQGETDTQYF. The CDR3 DNA reads TGCGCCAGCACTCGACAGGGGGAGACAGATACGCAGTATTTT. Complete variable domain (other parts from reference TRBV5-1 and TRBJ2-3): KAGVTQTPRYLIKTRGQQVTLSCSPISGHRSVSWYQQTPGQGLQFLFEYFSETQRNKGNFPGRFSGRQFSNSRSEMNVSTLELGDSALYLCASTRQGETDTQYFGPGTRLTVL.

This clone was picked up one time. The chain links TRBV4-2 to TRBJ1-2, with 7 bases that match TRBD1. The CDR3 extends over 14 amino acids. Trimming at V came to 8 bases and at J to 2 bases, leaving 8 bases not matched to a gene. Germline values: CDR1 LGHNA, CDR2 YNFKEQ. CDR3 nucleotide sequence: TGTGCCAGCGGACGGGACAGCCAAAACTATGGCTACACCTTC. This gives the protein CASGRDSQNYGYTF.

V is TRBV19 and J is TRBJ1-6, with a possible D match to TRBD1 (5 bases). CDR1 LNHDA and CDR2 SQIVND come from the germline V gene (reference sequence). The ends were cut back, 5 bases at V and 5 bases at J, with 10 bases in the middle. This CDR3 spans 14 amino acids. CDR3 loop: CASSVQGNNSPLHF. The CDR3 DNA follows: TGTGCCAGTAGTGTGCAGGGTAATAATTCACCCCTCCACTTT. Drawing the rest from reference TRBV19 and TRBJ1-6, the complete variable domain is DGGITQSPKYLFRKEGQNVTLSCEQNLNHDAMYWYRQDPGQGLRLIYYSQIVNDFQKGDIAEGYSVSREKKESFPLTVTSAQKNPTAFYLCASSVQGNNSPLHFGNGTRLTVT.

This rearrangement joins TRBV2 to TRBJ2-5; D may be TRBD1 (5 bases). Trimming left V 4 bases short and J 3 bases short, with 9 bases between. The CDR3 spans 13 residues. The germline gives CDR1 SNHLY, CDR2 FYNNEI. Written as DNA, the CDR3 is TGTGCCAGCAGTGTGGAAGGGGAAGAGACCCAGTACTTC. Residues: CASSVEGEETQYF.